The 7 T cell receptor beta chains presented below share a single source sample, sequenced in a study of blood T cell repertoires in COVID-19. TCRdb's table, derived via immunoSEQ multiplex PCR, lists solely in-frame clones and lacks some. The sample lists over 200,000 clones, more than 75% occurring once. The sequenced sample consisted of peripheral blood. The receptors derive from a woman aged 25-40 years who had recovered from COVID-19.

The chain has TRBV12-3 or TRBV12-4 and TRBJ1-1; 7 bases match TRBD1. This CDR3 region has 12 residues. The CDR3 DNA is TGTGCTTCGGAGGGGGCGAACACTGAAGCTTTCTTT. The encoded protein is CASEGANTEAFF.

The V gene is TRBV4-1, the J gene TRBJ2-5; a possible D gene is TRBD1 (5 bases). Germline V gives CDR1 MGHRA, CDR2 YSYEKL. The CDR3 contains 19 residues. Trimming pared 0 bases from V and 2 bases from J, leaving 22 bases between. CDR3 sequence: CASSQDGFDNRTPQETQYF. Written as DNA, the CDR3 is TGCGCCAGCAGCCAAGATGGGTTTGATAACAGGACCCCACAAGAGACCCAGTACTTC.

The chain combines TRBV4-2 with TRBJ2-7, with a weak D call TRBD2 (6 bases). Germline assignment: CDR1 LGHNA and CDR2 YNFKEQ. This CDR3 is 15 amino acids long. V was cut by 3 bases and J by 1 base, with 13 bases left in between. The CDR3: CASSQEGLGSYEQYF. The CDR3, as DNA: TGTGCCAGCAGCCAGGAGGGACTGGGTTCCTACGAGCAGTACTTC.

The rearrangement uses TRBV3-1 (or the pseudogene TRBV3-2) and TRBJ2-3, with 11 bases matching TRBD1. This CDR3 region has 16 residues. CDR1 and CDR2 (germline): LGHDT, YNNKEL (reference sequence). Germline trimming cut 5 bases from V and 0 bases from J; bases unmatched to any gene: 4. Written as DNA, the CDR3 is TGTGCCAGCAGCAAGGACAGGGGGCTTAGCACAGATACGCAGTATTTT. Translating it yields CASSKDRGLSTDTQYF.

A note on this clone: The sample holds other DNA sequences that translate to the same CDR3. This chain connects TRBV7-4 to TRBJ1-2; 7 positions match TRBD1. Germline CDR1 SGHVT, CDR2 SQSDAQ. This CDR3 has 17 residues. V dropped 5 bases and J dropped 5; count of bases not matched to a gene: 17. For the CDR3, the DNA is TGTGCCAGCAGCGCCCCCCCGTTGAGGGGGCCAGGTTATGGCTACACCTTC. Amino acids: CASSAPPLRGPGYGYTF.

This chain connects TRBV2 to TRBJ2-5, with 8 bases that match TRBD2. The V gene end was trimmed by 5 bases and the J gene end by 6 bases; junction bases not matched to a gene: 8. The germline V gene encodes CDR1 SNHLY and CDR2 FYNNEI. The CDR3 loop spans 14 amino acids. CDR3 sequence (DNA): TGTGCCAGCAGTCCCAGCGGGGGCGGGAAGACCCAGTACTTC. Protein: CASSPSGGGKTQYF. The complete variable domain, with remaining parts taken from reference TRBV2 and TRBJ2-5, reads EPEVTQTPSHQVTQMGQEVILRCVPISNHLYFYWYRQILGQKVEFLVSFYNNEISEKSEIFDDQFSVERPDGSNFTLKIRSTKLEDSAMYFCASSPSGGGKTQYFGPGTRLLVL.

The chain employs TRBV3-1 (or the pseudogene TRBV3-2) and TRBJ2-2; 10 nucleotides align to TRBD2. J gave up 4 bases and V 4 bases, and 9 bases lay outside the gene matches. Germline loops: CDR1 LGHDT, CDR2 YNNKEL (reference sequence). The CDR3 runs to 17 residues. The CDR3 coding sequence is TGTGCCAGCAGCCCAGAGCCGGGACTAGCGTCCACCGGGGAGCTGTTTTTT. Translated, it gives CASSPEPGLASTGELFF.